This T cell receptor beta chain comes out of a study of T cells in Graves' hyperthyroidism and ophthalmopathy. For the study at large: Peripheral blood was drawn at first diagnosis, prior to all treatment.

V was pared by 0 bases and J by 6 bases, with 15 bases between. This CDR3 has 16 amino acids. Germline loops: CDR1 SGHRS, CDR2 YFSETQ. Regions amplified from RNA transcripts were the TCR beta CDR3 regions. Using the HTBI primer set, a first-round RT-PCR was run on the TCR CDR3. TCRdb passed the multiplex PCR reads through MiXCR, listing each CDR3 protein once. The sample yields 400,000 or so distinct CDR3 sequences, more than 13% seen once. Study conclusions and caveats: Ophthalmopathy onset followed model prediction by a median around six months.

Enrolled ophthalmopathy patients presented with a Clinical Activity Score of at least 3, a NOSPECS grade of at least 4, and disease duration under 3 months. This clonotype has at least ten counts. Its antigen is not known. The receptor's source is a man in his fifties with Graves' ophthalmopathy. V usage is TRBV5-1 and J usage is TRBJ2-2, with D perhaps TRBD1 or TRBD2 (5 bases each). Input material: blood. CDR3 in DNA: TGCGCCAGCAGCTTGGGTCAGGGAGTTCGATCCGGGGAGCTGTTTTTT. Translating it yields CASSLGQGVRSGELFF.